The entry that follows covers one T cell receptor beta chain sequence. Its antigen has not been determined. Per-base qualities were not stored, and no clone one base away is much larger. TCRbeta CDR3 regions were amplified from genomic DNA by means of the immunoSEQ Assay, a bias-controlled multiplex PCR. From the authors' description of their analysis: The number of nucleated cells in each sample was estimated from the amplification of reference gene primers within the assay. To quantify the absolute abundance of each unique TCRbeta CDR3 rearrangement, sequence reads were collapsed and filtered. Productive Simpson clonality was computed per sample as the square root of Simpson's diversity index over productive rearrangements. What TCRdb holds here is the immuneACCESS table cut down to in-frame rearrangements. Part of the clones is not present; checked against another copy, under half of the missing clones reflect an unresolved V gene, and the others are unexplained. That table furnishes V, J and clone size, whereas the DNA furnished D and trimming. The table for this sample lists approximately 300,000 clones; around 86% of them were counted only once. The ten largest clones represent under 2% of the sample.

This record comes from a study of blood T cell repertoires in COVID-19 (dated by TCRdb to the early 2020s). With regard to the full study: Collaborator samples came from the United States, Italy and Spain and covered acute and convalescent phases of COVID-19. Subjects who had been exposed to COVID-19, were actively infected with it, or had recovered from it provided the deeply sampled blood TCRbeta repertoires that made up the dataset. Sample metadata almost always included a de-identified subject ID, COVID-19 status, age in years and sex. The material from the prospective study consisted of cDNA or gDNA derived from T cells, B-cell-depleted T cells, or PBMCs. A freely available public database, intended as a resource for researchers studying the immune response to SARS-CoV-2, is where the repertoires were released. Where HLA class I and class II types were available, the types were taken from metadata supplied by the sample provider, not from assay-based typing. The samples were drawn from the first 160 participants of the ongoing ImmuneRACE study and from over 950 subjects provided by 6 global collaborators.

Each collaborating institution followed its own protocols to collect whole blood in K2EDTA tubes. For TCRbeta analysis, collaborators shipped samples as frozen whole blood, isolated PBMCs, or DNA extracted from either of those sample types. The germline V end is reduced by 5 bases and the J end by 5 bases; junction bases left unmatched: 3. Spanning cysteine to phenylalanine, the CDR3 consists of 12 amino acids. Kept here is only the CDR3 DNA, which spans 36 bases and is read in frame from base 1. Based on the germline V gene, the CDR1 and CDR2 sequences are SGHNT and YENEEA. Summary of the overall study and its limitations: The quantity of clinical and demographic metadata differed by source and by participant and was supplied without curation.

The sequenced sample consisted of peripheral blood. The sequence is built from TRBV11-3 and TRBJ2-7; 7 of the junction bases match TRBD1. The TCR comes from a woman between 50 and 59 years old with acute or convalescent COVID-19. The sequenced DNA: TGTGCCAGCAGCAGACAGGGCCACGAGCAGTACTTC. Its protein is CASSRQGHEQYF.